One and the same sample provided the 18 T cell receptor beta chains below, sequenced in a study of cytomegalovirus exposure and HLA in healthy donors. Use of 60 Vbeta and 13 Jbeta primers characterized the PCR. Assay: immunoSEQ multiplex PCR; the TCRdb copy retains only in-frame clones and omits some. The sample lists 150,000 to 180,000 clones, over 70% seen once, with roughly 2.2% in the top ten. Sequenced input: PBMCs. The receptor set was obtained from a man aged 30-40 years in good health and CMV-seronegative.

This chain uses TRBV6-5 with TRBJ1-1, with 8 bases lining up with TRBD1. The CDR3 runs 13 residues. V lost 10 bases, J lost 6 bases, and 10 bases stayed unmatched. Germline loops: CDR1 MNHEY, CDR2 SVGAGI. The CDR3 nucleotides read TGTGCCACCCAGACAGGGGCTGCATCTGAAGCTTTCTTT. Its protein is CATQTGAASEAFF.

The genes are TRBV7-9 and TRBJ2-2, with D maybe TRBD1 (5 bases). CDR3 size: 15 residues. CDR1 and CDR2 (germline): SEHNR, FQNEAQ (reference sequence). V lost 5 bases and J lost 6, with 16 bases in between. CDR3 DNA sequence: TGTGCCAGCAGCCGACAGCTACCTACGGCCGGGGAGCTGTTTTTT. It is translated as CASSRQLPTAGELFF.

This clone was counted a few times. CDR3 bases: TGCGCCAGCAGCTTGGGGCAGGGTGGTCACAATGAGCAGTTCTTC. Protein sequence: CASSLGQGGHNEQFF. This chain links TRBV5-1 with TRBJ2-1; possibly TRBD1 for D (5 bases). V lost 0 bases and J 5 bases, leaving 12 bases between the germline ends. Germline assignment: CDR1 SGHRS and CDR2 YFSETQ. The CDR3 consists of 15 residues. Drawing the rest from reference TRBV5-1 and TRBJ2-1, the complete variable domain is KAGVTQTPRYLIKTRGQQVTLSCSPISGHRSVSWYQQTPGQGLQFLFEYFSETQRNKGNFPGRFSGRQFSNSRSEMNVSTLELGDSALYLCASSLGQGGHNEQFFGPGTRLTVL.

J is TRBJ2-3 and V is TRBV5-4; 8 positions agree with TRBD1. Germline lookup yields CDR1 SGHNT and CDR2 YYREEE (reference sequence). The CDR3 sequence is 15 residues long. V lost 0 bases, J lost 6 bases, and 6 bases stayed unmatched. The CDR3 nucleotides are TGTGCCAGCAGCTTGGAAGGACAGGGACCGGATACGCAGTATTTT. This translates into CASSLEGQGPDTQYF.

The rearrangement joins TRBV5-1 to TRBJ2-1; D may be TRBD1 (9 bases). Germline CDR1 reads SGHRS; CDR2 reads YFSETQ. This CDR3 region has 15 residues. V lost 5 bases and J 4 bases, leaving 16 bases between the germline ends. The DNA for the CDR3 is TGCGCCAGCAGTCGGGGGGGACAGGGATACAATGAGCAGTTCTTC. This codes for CASSRGGQGYNEQFF.

There are a few counts of this clone. The chain joins TRBV27 to TRBJ1-2; perhaps TRBD1 as D (5 bases). CDR1 and CDR2 (germline): MNHEY, SMNVEV (reference sequence). Trimming pared 2 bases from V and 5 bases from J, leaving 9 bases between. CDR3 length: 13 amino acids. CDR3: CASSLTTGYGYTF. The CDR3, as DNA: TGTGCCAGCAGTTTAACAACAGGATATGGCTACACCTTC.

The chain uses TRBV25-1 and TRBJ1-1; possible D gene TRBD1, 5 bases. Trimming shortened V by 6 bases and J by 7 bases, and 9 bases separated the two germline ends. The CDR3 consists of 11 residues. Germline CDR1 is MGHDK and CDR2 is SYGVNS. This CDR3 reads CASSQGSEAFF. CDR3 DNA: TGTGCCAGCAGCCAGGGTAGTGAAGCTTTCTTT.

Notes on this clone: One end of the junction fails to match germline, which may point to a read error. This rearrangement joins TRBV7-9 to TRBJ2-1, with 7 bases fitting TRBD2. Germline values: CDR1 SEHNR, CDR2 FQNEAQ (reference sequence). The CDR3 loop spans 12 amino acids. DNA for the CDR3: TGTTCCAGCAGCTTAGGGACTACTGAGCAGTTCTTC. Translated, it gives CSSSLGTTEQFF.

This chain uses TRBV7-9 with TRBJ1-1; the match to TRBD1 covers 7 bases. The CDR3 runs to 15 residues. With 5 bases clipped from V and 3 bases from J, the junction kept 9 bases outside the gene matches. Germline CDR1 SEHNR, CDR2 FQNEAQ (reference sequence). CDR3: CASSQLQGTDTEAFF. The CDR3 DNA reads as TGTGCCAGCAGCCAGCTACAGGGGACGGACACTGAAGCTTTCTTT.

This clone has a handful of counts. The V and J genes are TRBV30 and TRBJ2-3, with D perhaps TRBD1 (6 bases). V was pared by 2 bases and J by 5 bases, with 14 bases between. CDR1 and CDR2 (germline): GTSNPN, SVGIG (reference sequence). The CDR3 loop spans 14 amino acids. For the CDR3, the DNA is TGTGCCTGGAGTCCTCCCTGGGGGCGAGATACGCAGTATTTT. Protein product: CAWSPPWGRDTQYF.

The chain has TRBV19 and TRBJ1-1; perhaps TRBD1 as D (6 bases). The CDR3 runs 15 residues. Trimming stripped 5 bases from V and 4 bases from J, with 17 bases between. From germline, CDR1 is LNHDA and CDR2 SQIVND (reference sequence). The CDR3 here is CASSANPVGGTEAFF. In DNA form, the CDR3 reads TGTGCCAGTAGTGCGAACCCTGTAGGGGGCACTGAAGCTTTCTTT.

The chain uses TRBV9 and TRBJ1-3; a possible D gene is TRBD1 (5 bases). This CDR3 is built from 17 residues. The germline V gene encodes CDR1 SGDLS and CDR2 YYNGEE. The V and J ends lost 4 bases and 2 bases respectively, with 19 bases between them. In DNA, the CDR3 is TGTGCCAGCAGCTATACCACCGGCGGGGGGACTGGAAACACCATATATTTT. Translated, it gives CASSYTTGGGTGNTIYF. Drawing the rest from reference TRBV9 and TRBJ1-3, the complete variable domain is DSGVTQTPKHLITATGQRVTLRCSPRSGDLSVYWYQQSLDQGLQFLIQYYNGEERAKGNILERFSAQQFPDLHSELNLSSLELGDSALYFCASSYTTGGGTGNTIYFGEGSWLTVV.

V gene TRBV19 combines with J gene TRBJ1-2, with 7 positions matching TRBD1. The CDR3 spans 13 residues. J gave up 3 bases and V 8 bases, and 6 bases lay outside the gene matches. The germline V gene encodes CDR1 LNHDA and CDR2 SQIVND (reference sequence). CDR3 region: CASYRGFDYGYTF. CDR3 nucleotide sequence: TGTGCCAGTTACAGGGGTTTTGACTATGGCTACACCTTC.

This clone appeared a single time. The chain has TRBV7-2 and TRBJ2-1; 9 positions agree with TRBD2. Germline V CDR1 and CDR2: SGHTA, FQGNSA. CDR3 length: 17 residues. J lost 5 bases, V lost 3 bases, and 11 bases had no gene match. In DNA form, the CDR3 reads TGTGCCAGCAGCTTTCCGGAGGCGGGGGGGCCCCACAATGAGCAGTTCTTC. Translation gives CASSFPEAGGPHNEQFF.

The chain uses TRBV2 and TRBJ1-5, with 7 bases lining up with TRBD1. The V and J ends lost 5 bases and 3 bases, in that order; junction bases with no gene match: 4. Per the germline V gene, CDR1 is SNHLY and CDR2 is FYNNEI. This CDR3 is 14 amino acids long. In DNA form, the CDR3 reads TGTGCCAGCAGTTGGGACAGCCCCAATCAGCCCCAGCATTTT. This codes for CASSWDSPNQPQHF.

This clone was seen only a few times. The genes are TRBV4-2 and TRBJ2-2; tentatively, D is TRBD2 (5 bases). The CDR3 runs to 17 residues. Deletions cut 3 bases from V and 3 bases from J, with 17 bases between. CDR1 and CDR2 (germline): LGHNA, YNFKEQ. The CDR3 DNA reads as TGTGCCAGCAGCCAGACCGGCGGCGGGCGGGACACCGGGGAGCTGTTTTTT. Protein product: CASSQTGGGRDTGELFF.

This chain connects TRBV5-8 to TRBJ1-5, with TRBD1 as a possible D gene (6 bases). The V end was cut by 2 bases, the J end by 3 bases, with 9 bases between. CDR3 length: 14 residues. Germline CDR1 is SGHTS and CDR2 is YDEGEE. CDR3 amino acids: CASSFTGSNQPQHF. The CDR3 coding sequence is TGTGCCAGCAGCTTCACAGGGTCCAATCAGCCCCAGCATTTT.

This clone was counted a few times. The rearrangement uses TRBV6-1 and TRBJ2-3; tentatively, D is TRBD1 (7 bases). From germline, CDR1 is MNHNS and CDR2 SASEGT. This CDR3 has 15 amino acids. Trimming took 4 bases from V and 1 from J, leaving 12 bases between them. The CDR3 DNA sequence: TGTGCCAGCAGTGGGCGGGACAGACGCACAGATACGCAGTATTTT. This gives the protein CASSGRDRRTDTQYF.